This record looks at one T cell receptor (beta chain) sequence and its context. This entry is derived from a study of blood T cell repertoires in COVID-19. On the study more broadly: The cDNA or gDNA used as material had been derived from T cells, B-cell-depleted T cells, or PBMCs.

Study processing details: Estimated nucleated cell counts came from reference gene primer amplification. Assay: immunoSEQ multiplex PCR; the TCRdb copy retains only in-frame clones and omits some. The V and J calls and the clone size are those of that table, but D and trimming were determined from the DNA. The sample consists of roughly 190,000 clones, roughly 80% of them appearing once. Germline-derived CDR1 and CDR2 are SGHNT and YENEEA. V gave up 5 bases and J gave up 1 base; unmatched junction bases: 17. The CDR3 has 19 amino acids. The specimen was peripheral blood. The chain recombines TRBV11-3 with TRBJ1-1; 9 nucleotides align to TRBD1. The sequence was obtained from a woman aged 55-70 years with COVID-19, enrolled during active disease. CDR3 sequence reads: CASSPRLGQGLLGNTEAFF. The DNA for the CDR3 is TGTGCCAGCAGCCCCCGTTTGGGACAGGGACTGTTAGGGAACACTGAAGCTTTCTTT. Combining the CDR3 with reference TRBV11-3 and TRBJ1-1 gives the whole variable domain EAGVVQSPRYKIIEKKQPVAFWCNPISGHNTLYWYLQNLGQGPELLIRYENEEAVDDSQLPKDRFSAERLKGVDSTLKIQPAELGDSAVYLCASSPRLGQGLLGNTEAFFGQGTRLTVV.